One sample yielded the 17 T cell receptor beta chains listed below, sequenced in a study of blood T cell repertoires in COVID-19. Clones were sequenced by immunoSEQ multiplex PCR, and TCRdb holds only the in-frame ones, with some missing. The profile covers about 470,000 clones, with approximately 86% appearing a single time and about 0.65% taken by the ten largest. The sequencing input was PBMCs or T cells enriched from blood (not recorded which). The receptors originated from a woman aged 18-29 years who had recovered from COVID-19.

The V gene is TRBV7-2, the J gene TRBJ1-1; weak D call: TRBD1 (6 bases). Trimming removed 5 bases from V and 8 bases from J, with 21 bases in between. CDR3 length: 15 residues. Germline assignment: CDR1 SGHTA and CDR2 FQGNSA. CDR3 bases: TGTGCCAGCAGCACTAGGACAGAGACTCTTGTCGAAGCTTTCTTT. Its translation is CASSTRTETLVEAFF. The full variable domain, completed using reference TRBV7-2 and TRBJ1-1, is GAGVSQSPSNKVTEKGKDVELRCDPISGHTALYWYRQSLGQGLEFLIYFQGNSAPDKSGLPSDRFSAERTGGSVSTLTIQRTQQEDSAVYLCASSTRTETLVEAFFGQGTRLTVV.

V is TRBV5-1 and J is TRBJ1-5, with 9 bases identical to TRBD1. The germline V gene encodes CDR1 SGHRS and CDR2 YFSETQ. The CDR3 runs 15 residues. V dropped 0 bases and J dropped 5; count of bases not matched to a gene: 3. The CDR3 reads CASSLDRGLDQPQHF. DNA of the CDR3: TGCGCCAGCAGCTTGGACAGGGGGCTGGATCAGCCCCAGCATTTT.

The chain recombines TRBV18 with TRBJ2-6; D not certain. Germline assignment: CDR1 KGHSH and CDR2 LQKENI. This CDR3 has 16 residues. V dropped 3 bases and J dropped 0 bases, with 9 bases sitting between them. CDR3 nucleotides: TGTGCCAGCTCACCCAAACCAGGCTCTGGGGCCAACGTCCTGACTTTC. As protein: CASSPKPGSGANVLTF. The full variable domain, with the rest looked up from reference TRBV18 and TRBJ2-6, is NAGVMQNPRHLVRRRGQEARLRCSPMKGHSHVYWYRQLPEEGLKFMVYLQKENIIDESGMPKERFSAEFPKEGPSILRIQQVVRGDSAAYFCASSPKPGSGANVLTFGAGSRLTVL.

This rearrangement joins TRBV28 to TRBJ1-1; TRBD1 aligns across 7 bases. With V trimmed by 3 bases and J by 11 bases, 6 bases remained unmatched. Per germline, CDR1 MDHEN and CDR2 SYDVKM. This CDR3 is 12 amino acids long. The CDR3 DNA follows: TGTGCCAGCAGTTTTTCCGGGACAGTGGCTTTCTTT. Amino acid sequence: CASSFSGTVAFF. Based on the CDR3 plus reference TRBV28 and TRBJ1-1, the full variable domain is DVKVTQSSRYLVKRTGEKVFLECVQDMDHENMFWYRQDPGLGLRLIYFSYDVKMKEKGDIPEGYSVSREKKERFSLILESASTNQTSMYLCASSFSGTVAFFGQGTRLTVV.

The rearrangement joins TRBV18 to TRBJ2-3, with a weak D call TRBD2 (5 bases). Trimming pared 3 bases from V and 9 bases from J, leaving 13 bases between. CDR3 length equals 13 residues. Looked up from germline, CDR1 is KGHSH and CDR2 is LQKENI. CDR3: CASSPPVGGTQYF. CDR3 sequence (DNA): TGTGCCAGCTCACCTCCCGTGGGCGGGACGCAGTATTTT.

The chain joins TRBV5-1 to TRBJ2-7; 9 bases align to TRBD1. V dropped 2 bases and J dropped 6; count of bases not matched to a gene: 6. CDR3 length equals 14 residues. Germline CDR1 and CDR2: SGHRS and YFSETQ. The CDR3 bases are TGCGCCAGCAGCTTACAGGGGGCGCTGGGCGAGCAGTACTTC. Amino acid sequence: CASSLQGALGEQYF. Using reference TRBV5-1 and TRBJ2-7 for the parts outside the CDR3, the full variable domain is KAGVTQTPRYLIKTRGQQVTLSCSPISGHRSVSWYQQTPGQGLQFLFEYFSETQRNKGNFPGRFSGRQFSNSRSEMNVSTLELGDSALYLCASSLQGALGEQYFGPGTRLTVT.

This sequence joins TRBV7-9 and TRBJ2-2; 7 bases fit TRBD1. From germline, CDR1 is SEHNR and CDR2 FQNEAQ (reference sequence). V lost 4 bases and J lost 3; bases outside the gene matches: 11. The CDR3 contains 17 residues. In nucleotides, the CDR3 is TGTGCCAGCAGCTCTGCCCGGACAGGCTTATACACCGGGGAGCTGTTTTTT. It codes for CASSSARTGLYTGELFF.

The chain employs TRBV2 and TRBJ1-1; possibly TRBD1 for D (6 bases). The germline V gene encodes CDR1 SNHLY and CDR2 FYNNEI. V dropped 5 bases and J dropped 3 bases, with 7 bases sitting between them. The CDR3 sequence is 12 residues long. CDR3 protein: CASSQGYTEAFF. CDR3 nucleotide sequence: TGTGCCAGCAGTCAGGGGTACACTGAAGCTTTCTTT.

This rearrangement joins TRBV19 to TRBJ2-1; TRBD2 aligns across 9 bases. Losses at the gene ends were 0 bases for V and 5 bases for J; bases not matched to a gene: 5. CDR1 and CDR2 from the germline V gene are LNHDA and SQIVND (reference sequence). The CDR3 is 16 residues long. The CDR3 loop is CASSIDLAGENNEQFF. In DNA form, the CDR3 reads TGTGCCAGTAGTATAGATTTAGCGGGGGAGAACAATGAGCAGTTCTTC.

CDR3 sequence (DNA): TGTGCCAGCAGCTTAATTCCCGGGACATCCCTACGAGGGCAGTACTTC. Protein sequence: CASSLIPGTSLRGQYF. The chain couples TRBV7-8 to TRBJ2-7; tentative D call: TRBD1 (6 bases). Trimming shortened V by 2 bases and J by 9 bases, and 23 bases separated the two germline ends. CDR3 length: 16 amino acids. CDR1 and CDR2 from the germline V gene are SGHVS and FQNEAQ.

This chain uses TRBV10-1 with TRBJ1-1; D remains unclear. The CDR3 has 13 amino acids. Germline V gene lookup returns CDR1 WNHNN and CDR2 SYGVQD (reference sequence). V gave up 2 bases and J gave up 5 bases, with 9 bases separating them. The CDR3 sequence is CASSEGGRTEAFF. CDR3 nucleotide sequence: TGCGCCAGCAGTGAGGGAGGGAGGACTGAAGCTTTCTTT.

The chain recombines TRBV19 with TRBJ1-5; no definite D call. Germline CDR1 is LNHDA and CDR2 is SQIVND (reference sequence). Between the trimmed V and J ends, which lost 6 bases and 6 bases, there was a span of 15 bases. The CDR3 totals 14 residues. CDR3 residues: CASSAEAPVQPQHF. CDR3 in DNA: TGTGCCAGTAGCGCCGAGGCCCCTGTTCAGCCCCAGCATTTT.

The CDR3 here is CASSQLLAGGSTDTQYF. Here the CDR3 DNA reads TGCGCCAGCAGCCAATTACTAGCGGGGGGTAGCACAGATACGCAGTATTTT. V and J are TRBV4-1 and TRBJ2-3; 12 nucleotides match TRBD2. V lost 2 bases and J lost 0; bases outside the gene matches: 3. The germline V gene encodes CDR1 MGHRA and CDR2 YSYEKL. CDR3 length: 17 residues.

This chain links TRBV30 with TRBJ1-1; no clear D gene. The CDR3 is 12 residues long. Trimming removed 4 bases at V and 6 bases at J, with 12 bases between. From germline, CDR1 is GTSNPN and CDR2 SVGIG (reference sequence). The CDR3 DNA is TGTGCCTGGAAGCCGGGAGGTGCTGAAGCTTTCTTT. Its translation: CAWKPGGAEAFF.

CDR3 in amino acids: CASSLAGGNADTQYF. In nucleotides, the CDR3 is TGTGCCAGTAGTTTAGCGGGGGGAAACGCAGATACGCAGTATTTT. The chain carries TRBV19 and TRBJ2-3; 10 positions agree with TRBD2. CDR1 and CDR2 (germline): LNHDA, SQIVND (reference sequence). The length of the CDR3 is 15 residues. Trimming cost V 5 bases and J 4 bases; bases outside gene matches: 6.

The CDR3 sequence: CATSDLDRGLGAEQYF. CDR3 sequence (DNA): TGTGCCACCAGTGATTTGGACAGGGGGTTAGGAGCCGAGCAGTACTTC. J is TRBJ2-7 and V is TRBV24-1; 9 bases are a match to TRBD1. CDR1 is KGHDR and CDR2 is SFDVKD in the germline V gene. The CDR3 covers 16 residues. V lost 0 bases, J lost 6 bases, and 8 bases stayed unmatched.

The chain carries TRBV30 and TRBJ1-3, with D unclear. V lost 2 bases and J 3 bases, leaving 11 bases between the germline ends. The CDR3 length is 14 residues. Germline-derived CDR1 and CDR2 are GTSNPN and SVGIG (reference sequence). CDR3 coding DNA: TGTGCCTGGAGTCCCTCTCCGGGTGGAAACACCATATATTTT. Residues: CAWSPSPGGNTIYF.